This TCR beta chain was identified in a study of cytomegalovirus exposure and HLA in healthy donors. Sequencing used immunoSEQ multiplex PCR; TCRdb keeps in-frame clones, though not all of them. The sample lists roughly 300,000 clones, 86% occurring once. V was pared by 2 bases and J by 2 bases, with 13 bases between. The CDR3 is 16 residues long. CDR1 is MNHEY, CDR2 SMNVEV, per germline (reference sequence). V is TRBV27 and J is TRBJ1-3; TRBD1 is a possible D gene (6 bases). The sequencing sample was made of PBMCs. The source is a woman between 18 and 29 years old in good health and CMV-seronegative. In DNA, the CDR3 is TGTGCCAGCAGTTTAAATCTCGGGGGGCCTGGAAACACCATATATTTT. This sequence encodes CASSLNLGGPGNTIYF.